These 7 T cell receptor beta chains were all obtained from the same sample, sequenced in a study of T cells in women clearing cervical HPV infection. Measured with immunoSEQ multiplex PCR; TCRdb has only the in-frame clones, and not every one. This repertoire includes about 48,000 clones. The specimen was blood buffy coat. The receptors originated from a woman between 18 and 70 years old with a cervical HPV16 infection that either progressed to CIN3+ or cleared (not recorded which).

CDR3 protein: CASSIGGLAGFNVDEQFF. The CDR3 bases that were read are TGTGCCAGTAGTATAGGAGGGCTAGCGGGTTTTAACGTCGATGAG. The rearrangement joins TRBV19 to TRBJ2-1; 8 bases line up with TRBD2. Read coverage stops 3 residues before the CDR3 terminus; the germline J gene supplies the remainder. The CDR3 runs to 18 residues. Per germline, CDR1 LNHDA and CDR2 SQIVND (reference sequence). V trimming: 1 base; J trimming: 8 bases; junction bases outside the gene matches: 16.

Notes on this clone: Read coverage stops 3 residues before the CDR3 terminus; the germline J gene supplies the remainder. V usage is TRBV29-1 and J usage is TRBJ2-7, with 8 bases that match TRBD2. Germline CDR1 SQVTM, CDR2 ANQGSEA. The CDR3 spans 12 residues. Trimming at V came to 4 bases and at J to 3 bases, leaving 2 bases not matched to a gene. Partial CDR3 DNA: TGCAGCGTTGCAGCGGGAGTCTACGAG. Its translation: CSVAAGVYE. The CDR3 as a whole reads CSVAAGVYEQYF.

About this clone: The CDR3 end lies 3 residues beyond the end of the read and is filled in from the germline J gene. The rearrangement uses TRBV7-9 and TRBJ1-4; D unclear. Trimming removed 5 bases at V and 4 bases at J, with 11 bases between. Germline CDR1 and CDR2: SEHNR and FQNEAQ (reference sequence). The CDR3 is 14 residues long. The part of the CDR3 DNA that was read is TGTGCCAGCAGCATTTCCGGGGATAATGAAAAA. Amino acid sequence: CASSISGDNEK. The whole CDR3 reads CASSISGDNEKLFF.

In regard to this clone: The read ends 3 residues early relative to the CDR3; the germline J gene fills the gap. The chain joins TRBV11-1 to TRBJ2-5, with D perhaps matching TRBD1 or TRBD2 (5 bases each). The V and J ends lost 3 bases and 1 base respectively, with 12 bases between them. The germline gives CDR1 SGHAT, CDR2 FQDESV (reference sequence). CDR3 length: 15 residues. The part of the CDR3 DNA that was read is TGTGCCAGCAGCTTGGGAGAGGGGTTCCAAGAGACC. Translation gives CASSLGEGFQET. In full, the CDR3 is CASSLGEGFQETQYF.

Note on this clone: The read ends 3 residues shy of where the CDR3 ends; the end is completed using the germline J gene. The rearrangement uses TRBV7-6 and TRBJ2-5; 9 bases agree with TRBD2. Germline V CDR1 and CDR2: SGHVS, FNYEAQ. The CDR3 has 15 residues. With V trimmed by 1 base and J by 5 bases, 5 bases remained unmatched. The sequenced CDR3 bases are TGTGCCAGCAGCTTAGAGGCGGGGGGGCTTGAGACC. Translating it yields CASSLEAGGLET. The whole CDR3 protein reads CASSLEAGGLETQYF.

With respect to this clone: The read halts 3 residues ahead of the CDR3 end, with the missing end drawn from the germline J gene. This chain connects TRBV19 to TRBJ1-1; tentatively, D is TRBD1 (6 bases). In germline, CDR1 is LNHDA, CDR2 SQIVND (reference sequence). The CDR3 totals 13 residues. Trimming left V 5 bases short and J 0 bases short, with 7 bases between. CDR3 DNA, as far as it was read: TGTGCCAGTAGTCAGGGGCTGAACACTGAA. Its protein is CASSQGLNTE. The complete CDR3 sequence is CASSQGLNTEAFF.

As concerns this clone: The sequence runs out 3 residues before the end of the CDR3; the remainder is reconstructed from the germline J gene. The chain uses TRBV7-9 and TRBJ1-4, with D maybe TRBD1 (5 bases). Germline loops: CDR1 SEHNR, CDR2 FQNEAQ (reference sequence). The ends were cut back, 2 bases at V and 8 bases at J, with 9 bases in the middle. The CDR3 length is 13 residues. CDR3 protein: CASSLRQGEKLFF. The DNA read from the CDR3 is TGTGCCAGCAGCTTACGGCAGGGCGAAAAA.